The source of this T cell receptor beta chain is a study of blood T cell repertoires in COVID-19. The CDR3 length is 12 residues. In germline, CDR1 is SEHNR, CDR2 FQNEAQ (reference sequence). Clones were sequenced by immunoSEQ multiplex PCR, and TCRdb holds only the in-frame ones, with some missing. Of 16,000 or so clones listed, 89% were seen once; the top ten hold under 13%. This receptor was obtained from a man of 80 years or more with acute or convalescent COVID-19. V gene TRBV7-9 combines with J gene TRBJ1-2; possible D gene TRBD1, 5 bases. The sample taken for sequencing was peripheral blood. The CDR3 reads CAWVAGNYGYTF. In DNA, the CDR3 is TGTGCGTGGGTTGCAGGGAACTATGGCTACACCTTC. Based on the CDR3 plus reference TRBV7-9 and TRBJ1-2, the full variable domain is DTGVSQNPRHKITKRGQNVTFRCDPISEHNRLYWYRQTLGQGPEFLTYFQNEAQLEKSRLLSDRFSAERPKGSFSTLEIQRTEQGDSAMYLCAWVAGNYGYTFGSGTRLTVV.